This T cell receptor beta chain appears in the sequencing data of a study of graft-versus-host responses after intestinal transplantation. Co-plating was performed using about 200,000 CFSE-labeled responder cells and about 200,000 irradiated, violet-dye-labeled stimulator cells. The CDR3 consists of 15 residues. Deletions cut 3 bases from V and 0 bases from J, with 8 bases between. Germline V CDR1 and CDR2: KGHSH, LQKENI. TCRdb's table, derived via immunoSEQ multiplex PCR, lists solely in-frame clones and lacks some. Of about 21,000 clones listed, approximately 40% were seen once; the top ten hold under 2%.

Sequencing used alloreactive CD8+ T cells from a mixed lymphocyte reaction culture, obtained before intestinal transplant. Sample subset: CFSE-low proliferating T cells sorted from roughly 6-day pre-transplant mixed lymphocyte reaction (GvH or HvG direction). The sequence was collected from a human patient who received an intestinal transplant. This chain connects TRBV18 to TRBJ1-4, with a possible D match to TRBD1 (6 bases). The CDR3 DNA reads TGTGCCAGCTCACCTCGGACAGCAACTAATGAAAAACTGTTTTTT. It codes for CASSPRTATNEKLFF.